This T cell receptor (beta chain) was profiled in a study of identical twins. A universal primer site was incorporated via template switching, and the cDNA contained unique molecular identifiers. Each CDR3 protein gets one entry after TCRdb re-called the 5' RACE reads with MiXCR. Here the sample spans a few hundred thousand distinct CDR3 sequences, roughly 26% being singletons. V was shortened by 5 bases and J by 3 bases, with 14 bases between the two germline ends. The germline CDR1 and CDR2 sequences are MNHEY and SVGEGT. CDR3 length equals 14 residues. The data were also submitted as part of a second study, on T cells expressing NK-cell markers. Per that study: In the group of eight sequenced donors, seven were HCMV-seropositive and one was seronegative. Evidence did not settle whether expanded NKG2C+ T cell clones targeted HCMV.

The specimen sequenced was CD4+ T cells sorted from blood. This chain connects TRBV6-2 or TRBV6-3 to TRBJ2-7; possible D gene TRBD1, 6 bases. The source is a woman between 18 and 30 years old in good health. The CDR3 DNA reads TGTGCCAGCAGTAGACAGGAACCCTTCTACGAGCAGTACTTC. Protein product: CASSRQEPFYEQYF.